A single T cell receptor (beta chain) is shown here with its context. These data are taken from a study of blood T cell repertoires in COVID-19. As for the study in general: The cDNA or gDNA used as material had been derived from T cells, B-cell-depleted T cells, or PBMCs.

This CDR3 is built from 16 residues. CDR1 is SGHAT and CDR2 is FQNNGV in the germline V gene. Losses at the gene ends were 5 bases for V and 3 bases for J; bases not matched to a gene: 10. Data came from immunoSEQ multiplex PCR; TCRdb stores just in-frame clones and leaves some out. The sample lists hundreds of thousands of clones; 87% were seen once. The sequenced sample was peripheral blood. The rearrangement joins TRBV11-2 to TRBJ1-2, with 9 nucleotides matching TRBD1. This TCR came from a woman aged 40 to 50 who had recovered from COVID-19. CDR3 DNA: TGTGCCAGCAGCGCGGGACAGGGAAGGTCTGACTATGGCTACACCTTC. Its translation: CASSAGQGRSDYGYTF.